The clone carrying this T cell receptor (beta chain) was seen more than once but under ten times. What it binds is not known. The junction does not match germline at one end; this may be a read error. PCR involved 60 Vbeta and 13 Jbeta primers. Produced via immunoSEQ multiplex PCR; TCRdb's table is partial and in-frame only. The sample has around 150,000 clones; about four fifths are singletons. This sample stems from a study of cytomegalovirus exposure and HLA in healthy donors. Study results and caveats: The study reported that TCR beta sequences accurately predicted HLA-A and HLA-B alleles in most subjects.

The source is a man aged 30-40 years in good health and CMV-seronegative. The specimen sequenced was PBMCs.

The CDR3 loop is CAISESNGSIYEQYF. In DNA form, the CDR3 reads TGTGCCATCAGTGAGTCGAACGGGAGTATCTACGAGCAGTACTTC. The rearrangement links TRBV6-4 to TRBJ2-7, with D possibly TRBD2 on 6 matching bases. In germline, CDR1 is MRHNA, CDR2 SNTAGT. This CDR3 spans 15 amino acids.